A single sample is the source of the 19 T cell receptor beta chains below, sequenced in a study of metastatic and nonmetastatic thyroid tumors. The entire patient cohort was treatment-naive prior to thyroid surgery. MiXCR reprocessed the PCR reads for TCRdb. The table records 35,000 to 50,000 clones, roughly a fifth of them present only once. Sequencing input: blood. These receptors all come from a female donor with papillary thyroid cancer or a benign thyroid nodule (not recorded which). Some clones in this sample may be carry-over from other donors' samples.

This clone is medium-sized in the sample. At one boundary the junction diverges from the germline segment, which might be a read error. The gene calls are TRBV6-2 or TRBV6-3 and TRBJ2-1; TRBD2 aligns across 10 bases. Germline CDR1 is MNHEY and CDR2 is SVGEGT. This CDR3 has 15 residues. The DNA for the CDR3 is TGTGCCAGCAGTTACTCGGGACTAGCGTTAGATTCGGGGATCTTC. Protein product: CASSYSGLALDSGIF.

This clone was found many times. The J gene is TRBJ1-6, the V gene TRBV3-1, with D unresolved. Germline CDR1 LGHDT, CDR2 YNNKEL (reference sequence). The CDR3 length is 16 residues. V gave up 0 bases and J gave up 16 bases, with 22 bases separating them. CDR3 region: CASSQDIDWGLGLLHF. CDR3 sequence (DNA): TGTGCCAGCAGCCAAGACATCGACTGGGGATTGGGCTTACTCCACTTT.

Details on this clone: A much larger clone lies one base from this, so it may be a read error. V usage is TRBV27 and J usage is TRBJ2-4; either TRBD1 or TRBD2 may fit D (6 bases each). The CDR3 runs to 12 residues. With 7 bases removed from V and 8 bases from J, the gap between germline ends came to 12 bases. CDR1 MNHEY and CDR2 SMNVEV come from the germline V gene (reference sequence). The DNA of the CDR3 is TGTGCCAGCATCCCGAGGGGGGACATTCAGTACTTC. Translated, it gives CASIPRGDIQYF.

The rearrangement links TRBV6-2 or TRBV6-3 to TRBJ1-6; D is perhaps TRBD1 (5 bases). Germline-derived CDR1 and CDR2 are MNHEY and SVGEGT. CDR3 size: 16 residues. Trimming stripped 1 base from V and 7 bases from J, with 14 bases between. In DNA form, the CDR3 reads TGTGCCAGCAGTTACTTTGCGACAGCGGCGAATTCACCCCTCCACTTT. Its protein is CASSYFATAANSPLHF.

The CDR3 loop reads CSAKGTLGSPLHF. The DNA of the CDR3 is TGCAGTGCTAAGGGGACACTGGGATCACCCCTCCACTTT. The chain uses TRBV20-1 and TRBJ1-6; possibly TRBD1 for D (6 bases). V lost 4 bases and J lost 10, with 14 bases in between. Germline V gene sequence: CDR1 DFQATT, CDR2 SNEGSKA (reference sequence). The CDR3 loop spans 13 amino acids.

This clone was found many times. V is TRBV5-1 and J is TRBJ1-2; a weak D match, TRBD1 (5 bases). Deletions cut 1 base from V and 0 bases from J, with 13 bases between. The CDR3 is made up of 16 amino acids. The germline V gene has CDR1 SGHRS and CDR2 YFSETQ. CDR3 protein: CASSLRGAPANYGYTF. DNA of the CDR3: TGCGCCAGCAGCTTGCGCGGGGCGCCAGCTAACTATGGCTACACCTTC.

This clone was counted between two and nine times. The rearrangement uses TRBV27 and TRBJ1-2, with D unresolved. Germline CDR1 and CDR2: MNHEY and SMNVEV (reference sequence). CDR3 length: 15 amino acids. Trimming stripped 6 bases from V and 3 bases from J, with 17 bases between. The CDR3, as DNA: TGTGCCAGCAGACCATGGGCGTGGTCCGACTATGGCTACACCTTC. This translates into CASRPWAWSDYGYTF.

This clone was counted a few times. With a much larger clone just one base away, this may be a read error. The rearrangement uses TRBV5-6 and TRBJ2-7; 13 positions match TRBD2. This CDR3 region has 16 residues. Trimming cost V 9 bases and J 6 bases; bases outside gene matches: 15. Germline lookup yields CDR1 SGHDT and CDR2 YYEEEE. The CDR3 region has the DNA TGTGCCATCACCGTACTAGCGGGAGGGCCCCGGGTCGAGCAGTACTTC. This translates into CAITVLAGGPRVEQYF. Full variable domain (remainder filled in from reference TRBV5-6 and TRBJ2-7): DAGVTQSPTHLIKTRGQQVTLRCSPKSGHDTVSWYQQALGQGPQFIFQYYEEEERQRGNFPDRFSGHQFPNYSSELNVNALLLGDSALYLCAITVLAGGPRVEQYFGPGTRLTVT.

In this sample, this clone turned up many times. The genes are TRBV18 and TRBJ2-6; D is uncertain. The germline V and J ends were trimmed by 4 bases and 0 bases, with 4 bases remaining between them. The CDR3 is 14 residues long. Germline V gene data show CDR1 as KGHSH and CDR2 as LQKENI. CDR3 region: CASSLNSGANVLTF. The DNA of the CDR3 is TGTGCCAGCTCACTCAACTCTGGGGCCAACGTCCTGACTTTC. Full variable domain (missing parts from reference TRBV18 and TRBJ2-6): NAGVMQNPRHLVRRRGQEARLRCSPMKGHSHVYWYRQLPEEGLKFMVYLQKENIIDESGMPKERFSAEFPKEGPSILRIQQVVRGDSAAYFCASSLNSGANVLTFGAGSRLTVL.

At least ten counts were recorded for this clone. V gene TRBV5-1 combines with J gene TRBJ2-5, with 7 bases fitting TRBD2. CDR3 length: 15 amino acids. V shed 0 bases and J 5 bases; nucleotides not matched to a gene: 7. Per germline, CDR1 SGHRS and CDR2 YFSETQ. CDR3 region: CASSLGSGGGETQYF. The CDR3, as DNA: TGCGCCAGCAGCTTGGGGTCGGGAGGTGGTGAGACCCAGTACTTC.

This clone was recorded at least ten times. CDR3 nucleotide sequence: TGTGCCAGCAGCCAAGGACAGGGGCAGCAGTTCTTC. Residues: CASSQGQGQQFF. The chain joins TRBV3-1 to TRBJ2-1; 8 bases agree with TRBD1. Germline CDR1 and CDR2: LGHDT and YNNKEL (reference sequence). The CDR3 has 12 amino acids. The junction had 1 base not matched to a gene; V was cut back by 1 base and J by 11 bases.

This clone was recorded many times. This chain uses TRBV6-1 with TRBJ2-7, with 8 bases lining up with TRBD1. V shed 6 bases and J 2 bases; nucleotides not matched to a gene: 3. CDR3 length: 13 residues. The germline CDR1 and CDR2 sequences are MNHNS and SASEGT. CDR3 amino acids: CASRPTGAYEQYF. CDR3 bases: TGTGCCAGCAGGCCGACAGGGGCCTACGAGCAGTACTTC.

The chain has TRBV28 and TRBJ2-3, with 8 bases identical to TRBD2. V shed 3 bases and J 7 bases; nucleotides not matched to a gene: 12. The germline CDR1 and CDR2 sequences are MDHEN and SYDVKM. This CDR3 is built from 16 residues. The CDR3 region is CASSFSTSVGTYTQYF. The CDR3 bases are TGTGCCAGCAGTTTTTCGACTAGCGTGGGGACATATACGCAGTATTTT.

This clone was counted ten times or more. This chain joins TRBV19 and TRBJ2-3; D possibly uses TRBD1 or TRBD2 (5 bases each). The CDR3 has 16 amino acids. Trimming shortened V by 9 bases and J by 3 bases, and 22 bases separated the two germline ends. Germline V lookup: CDR1 LNHDA, CDR2 SQIVND (reference sequence). The DNA of the CDR3 is TGTGCCAGCGCGAACCCGGGACGGACAATAACAGATACGCAGTATTTT. This translates into CASANPGRTITDTQYF. The whole variable domain, remainder taken from reference TRBV19 and TRBJ2-3, is DGGITQSPKYLFRKEGQNVTLSCEQNLNHDAMYWYRQDPGQGLRLIYYSQIVNDFQKGDIAEGYSVSREKKESFPLTVTSAQKNPTAFYLCASANPGRTITDTQYFGPGTRLTVL.

Relative to its sample, this clone is medium-sized (0.01 to 0.1%). The V gene is TRBV19, the J gene TRBJ1-5, with D possibly TRBD1 on 5 matching bases. This CDR3 comprises 15 residues. Germline V gives CDR1 LNHDA, CDR2 SQIVND (reference sequence). V was pared by 7 bases and J by 0 bases, with 13 bases between. The CDR3 loop is CASNAGTHSNQPQHF. DNA of the CDR3: TGTGCCAGTAATGCAGGGACCCATAGCAATCAGCCCCAGCATTTT.

The sample holds many counts of this clone. The gene calls are TRBV6-4 and TRBJ2-1; D is ambiguous. Germline V lookup: CDR1 MRHNA, CDR2 SNTAGT. V lost 2 bases and J lost 0, with 5 bases in between. CDR3 length equals 14 residues. Here the CDR3 reads CASSDGSSYNEQFF. DNA for the CDR3: TGTGCCAGCAGTGACGGAAGCTCCTACAATGAGCAGTTCTTC.

The rearrangement uses TRBV2 and TRBJ1-3; D gene uncertain. The CDR3 spans 14 residues. V shed 4 bases and J shed 2 bases, with 9 bases lying between them. CDR1 and CDR2 from the germline V gene are SNHLY and FYNNEI. The CDR3 is CASSASTAGNTIYF. The CDR3 DNA reads as TGTGCCAGCAGTGCGTCGACGGCTGGAAACACCATATATTTT.

This clone has a count of ten or more. V and J are TRBV15 and TRBJ2-1; the D gene is possibly TRBD2 (6 bases). The CDR3 length is 15 residues. V was cut by 5 bases and J by 0 bases, with 11 bases left in between. The germline V gene encodes CDR1 LNHNV and CDR2 YYDKDF (reference sequence). CDR3 amino acids: CATSPGTLSYNEQFF. Written as DNA, the CDR3 is TGTGCCACCAGCCCCGGGACTCTCTCCTACAATGAGCAGTTCTTC. The full variable domain, in which reference TRBV15 and TRBJ2-1 provide the parts outside the CDR3, is DAMVIQNPRYQVTQFGKPVTLSCSQTLNHNVMYWYQQKSSQAPKLLFHYYDKDFNNEADTPDNFQSRRPNTSFCFLDIRSPGLGDTAMYLCATSPGTLSYNEQFFGPGTRLTVL.

The rearrangement joins TRBV6-1 to TRBJ2-3; TRBD2 aligns across 8 bases. With V trimmed by 10 bases and J by 0 bases, 9 bases remained unmatched. The CDR3 sequence is 15 residues long. CDR1 and CDR2 from the germline V gene are MNHNS and SASEGT. The CDR3 sequence: CAIFSRGGSTDTQYF. In nucleotides, the CDR3 is TGTGCCATCTTCTCCCGGGGGGGTAGCACAGATACGCAGTATTTT.